This T cell receptor beta chain was profiled in a study of cytomegalovirus exposure and HLA in healthy donors (dated by TCRdb to the late 2010s). For the study in its entirety: In an earlier analysis of around 540 of the donors, under 300 Gb of sequence data and 120 million or so unique TCR beta sequences from about 180 million T cells were reported. A later analysis re-examined previously published TCR beta repertoires from 600 to 700 donors and added high-resolution HLA genotyping to investigate patterns of TCR occurrence. Donor age, sex, ethnicity and CMV serostatus were compiled alongside the repertoire data. All discovery cohort repertoires had been generated using a single sequencing platform. Across 398 genotyped donors of the cohort, an average of 235,054 unique TCR beta nucleotide sequences per donor were sequenced, and 15% to 20% of those sequences were non-productive. Rather than drawing on any new phenotypic data, the later analysis identified candidate immune exposures from TCR beta sequences and the way those sequences occurred across donors. HLA typing included class I and class II loci at four-digit resolution. The study used immunosequencing to profile the T cell repertoires of some 600 subjects and linked those repertoires to cytomegalovirus serostatus. Of the 300 to 450 genotyped donors, 75% to 85% were placed in the genetic ancestry cluster associated with self-reported Caucasian donors. In addition to the first cohort of 666 subjects, a separate validation cohort of some 120 different subjects was used. A few DR-DQ haplotypes were treated as single units for association and clustering because of strong linkage in the cohort. High-throughput TCR immunosequencing, statistical association of individual TCRs with disease status, and machine learning were combined to predict cytomegalovirus infection status. Typing coverage differed by locus: A, B, C, DRB1 and DQB1 were typed in roughly 629-630 donors, DQA1 in about 550, DPA1 in some 610, and DPB1 in around 440. An early release covering just under 650 HLA-typed donors comprised about 320 gigabases of sequencing data and around 80 million unique TCR sequences. In a later genetic analysis, genome-wide SNP genotypes for about 55% of the roughly 670 donors were used, and that subset was treated as a discovery cohort. The study was designed to test whether signatures of past pathogen exposure could be identified by cataloging public T cell receptors. In an earlier analysis of roughly 580 of the donors, high-throughput TCR beta sequencing was used to judge whether each TCR beta V gene segment behaved as functional or pseudogenic. Beyond this particular receptor, the publication reports: Compared with equally common non-associated chains, HLA-associated TCR beta chains in a later analysis were more clonally expanded and had lower generation probabilities. A later analysis reported that several top co-occurrence clusters appeared linked to parvovirus B19, influenza, CMV and Epstein-Barr virus. In a later genetic analysis, fewer N-insertions in productive TCRs were reported among donors in an Asian-associated ancestry cluster than the roughly 640-donor mean. Cytomegalovirus status was reported to be diagnosed by the classifier with high specificity and sensitivity in both the original and validation cohorts. A further reported finding was that TCR beta sequences accurately predicted the HLA-A and HLA-B alleles for most subjects in the first cohort. A total of 150 to 200 TCR beta chains were listed by the study as associated with cytomegalovirus. Because HLA typing was unavailable for some donors at each locus, only the typed subset was used in association tests. Only TCR beta chains were sequenced in this cohort, and the absence of alpha or paired-chain data limited detectable features. In vitro tests confirmed that a few of the cytomegalovirus-associated TCR beta chains recognize cytomegalovirus antigens. In an earlier analysis of around 600 of the donors, most TCR beta V segments appeared in productive rearrangements about 90% or about 30% of the time, broadly matching IMGT annotations. Because the 87-base-pair reads could not distinguish some IMGT-functional V segments, including TRBV6-2 and TRBV6-3, those segments were excluded. Roughly uniform sequencing depth across donors was assumed in presence/absence analyses, although this assumption may not hold. While some public TCRs were present in many individuals, most TCR sequences turned up only very rarely across donors. Immune exposure information for the cohort was limited to CMV serostatus. Seventeen rarely observed V segments, including chromosome 9 orphons, were excluded from the earlier analysis of approximately 500 of the donors because counts were too low. A later genetic analysis associated a missense DCLRE1C variant with V-gene and J-gene trimming of TCR beta chains, and an independent cohort replicated the association. A cluster of highly shared sequence variants was judged likely to represent a technical artifact of the sequencing pipeline. At a false discovery rate of 0.05, a later analysis linked roughly 17,000 TCR beta sequences to specific HLA alleles. According to the authors, the approach could potentially be generalized to other disease states and immunological phenotypes. According to a later analysis, TCR association rates differed among HLA loci, with DRB1 alleles showing the most associated TCRs and HLA-C alleles showing the fewest. When HLA alleles, especially DR and DQ, strongly co-occurred, TCR associations were difficult to assign to individual alleles. Correlated functional status among segregating V segments might be attributable to linkage disequilibrium, but an unknown experimental factor could not be ruled out. Most CMV-associated TCR beta chains appeared to be HLA-restricted in a later analysis, and the HLA associations seemed to be driven largely by CMV exposure.

The cohort comprised hundreds of healthy bone marrow donors. All cohort members were sampled while nominally healthy, although unrecorded immune exposures were likely present. The donor was CMV seropositive and was included in the group of 250 to 300 seropositive cohort members. A peripheral blood sample was provided by each donor, and peripheral blood mononuclear cells were used for TCR beta sequencing. Genomic DNA extraction from the blood cell samples was performed with the Qiagen DNeasy Blood Extraction Kit. Library preparation employed the immunoSEQ multiplex PCR assay. A mixture of 60 forward primers for TCR Vbeta segments and 13 reverse primers for TCR Jbeta segments was used in the multiplex PCR. The CDR3 region of rearranged TCR beta genes was amplified from genomic DNA by a multiplex PCR assay. Amplified TCR beta libraries were sequenced as 87-base-pair reads on the Illumina HiSeq System. Regarding the original processing steps: A later analysis counted about 80 million unique TCR beta chains across the 640 or so repertoires, and roughly 10 million of these chains were shared by at least two donors. Raw reads were error-corrected and collapsed into unique sequences by a nearest-neighbor algorithm in which closely related sequences were merged to remove PCR and sequencing errors. V, D and J gene segments were assigned by aligning CDR3 sequences to IMGT reference sequences. For a sequence to be retained, at least a six-nucleotide match to both a V gene segment and a J gene segment was required. Rearrangements were classified as productive when the CDR3 lacked stop codons and remained in frame with V and J, and all other rearrangements were classified as non-productive. Following IMGT convention, CDR3 was defined as the stretch from the second conserved V-encoded cysteine up to the conserved J-encoded phenylalanine. The earlier analysis of some 540 of the donors excluded any sequence lacking an unambiguous match to a single V gene segment. In an earlier analysis of 500 to 750 of the donors, V segments were called functional above 56.7% productive rearrangements and were called segregating when the between-donor standard deviation exceeded 5%. A statistical classification framework was built for diagnosing cytomegalovirus status from the catalog of TCR beta chain sequences. In a later analysis, TCR nucleotide sequences were compared against IMGT/GENE-DB human TR gene sequences so that V and J genes could be assigned. In a later analysis, CDR3 sequences and most-parsimonious VDJ recombination scenarios were assigned using the TCRdist pipeline. In a later analysis, every TCR beta chain was defined by the combination of its CDR3 amino acid sequence and its V-gene family, and reads without a unique V-gene family were dropped. To address suspected cross-contamination and a sequencing artifact, a later analysis removed approximately 590 highly shared, low-generation-probability nucleotide sequences. For each public chain, a later analysis derived a clonal expansion index from normalized ranks of inferred template counts within each repertoire. A later analysis computed generation probabilities with a VDJ recombination model fitted to out-of-frame rearrangements, and checked the results against IGoR. In a later analysis, hypergeometric tests were used to score TCR-TCR, TCR-HLA and TCR-CMV co-occurrence, with a repertoire-size bias correction applied to TCR pairs. To estimate false discovery rates, a later analysis permuted the HLA or CMV assignments 20 times. In a later analysis, co-occurring TCRs were grouped using DBSCAN, and TCRdist sequence similarity was added for clustering within HLA-allele-positive subsets. Repertoires with fewer than 30,000 or more than 120,000 public chains were left out of co-occurrence clustering, as were about 5 repertoires with anomalous nucleotide sharing. TCRdb carries this immuneACCESS record with in-frame sequences only. Its versions omit some clonotypes, under half of them owing to an unresolved V gene in the studies checked, with the rest unexplained. From that table come the V and J calls and clone size; the DNA was used to work out D and trimming. The sample table records over 150,000 clones; 60% to 85% of these occur just once. Roughly 7.5% of the sample comes from the top ten.

CDR1 and CDR2 are read off the germline V gene as SGHVS and FNYEAQ. The CDR3 spans 16 residues, from the cysteine through the phenylalanine. Just CDR3 DNA is preserved here, 48 bases in frame from base 1. Here V drops 2 bases and J drops 5 bases, and the junction holds 11 bases not matched to any gene. Worth noting for this clone: Its cognate antigen has yet to be identified. Nothing much larger sits one base from this clone, and base qualities are not available.

Sequenced sample: PBMCs. The TCR comes from a male donor in good health and CMV-seropositive. This sequence uses TRBV7-6 and TRBJ1-1, and 7 junction bases match TRBD1. CDR3 sequence: CASSLYGGGVITEAFF. Read as DNA, the sequence is TGTGCCAGCAGCTTATATGGAGGGGGCGTAATAACTGAAGCTTTCTTT.